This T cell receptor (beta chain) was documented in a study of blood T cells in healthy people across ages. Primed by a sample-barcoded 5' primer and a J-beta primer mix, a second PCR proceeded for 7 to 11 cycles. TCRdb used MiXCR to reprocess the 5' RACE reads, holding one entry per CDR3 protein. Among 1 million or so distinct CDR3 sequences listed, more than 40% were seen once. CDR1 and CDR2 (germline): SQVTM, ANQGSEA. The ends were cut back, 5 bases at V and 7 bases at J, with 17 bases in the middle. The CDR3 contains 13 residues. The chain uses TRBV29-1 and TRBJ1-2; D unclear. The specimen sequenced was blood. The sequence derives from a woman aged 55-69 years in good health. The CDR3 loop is CSVLCSEGPGYTF. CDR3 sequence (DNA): TGCAGCGTTTTATGCAGCGAAGGGCCTGGCTACACCTTC.